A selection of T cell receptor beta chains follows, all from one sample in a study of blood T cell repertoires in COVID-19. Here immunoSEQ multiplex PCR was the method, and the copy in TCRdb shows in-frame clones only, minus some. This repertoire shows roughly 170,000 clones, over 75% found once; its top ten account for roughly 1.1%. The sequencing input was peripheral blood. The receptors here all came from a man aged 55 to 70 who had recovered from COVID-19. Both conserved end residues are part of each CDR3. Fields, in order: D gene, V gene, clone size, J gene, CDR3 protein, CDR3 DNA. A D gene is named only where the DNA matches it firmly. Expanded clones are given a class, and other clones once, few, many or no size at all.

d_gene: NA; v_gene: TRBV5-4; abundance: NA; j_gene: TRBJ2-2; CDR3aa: CASSYRGGNTGELFF; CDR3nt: TGTGCCAGCAGCTACAGGGGAGGGAACACCGGGGAGCTGTTTTTT
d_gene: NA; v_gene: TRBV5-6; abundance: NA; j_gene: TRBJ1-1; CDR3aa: CASSYRGDTEAFF; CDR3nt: TGTGCCAGCAGCTATCGGGGGGACACTGAAGCTTTCTTT
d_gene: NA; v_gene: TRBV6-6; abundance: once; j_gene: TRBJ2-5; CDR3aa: CASRRDPAQETQYF; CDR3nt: TGTGCCAGCAGGCGGGACCCTGCCCAAGAGACCCAGTACTTC
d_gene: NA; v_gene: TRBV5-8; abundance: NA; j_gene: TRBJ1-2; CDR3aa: CASTRRTGIYGYTF; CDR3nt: TGTGCCAGCACCCGGCGGACGGGAATCTATGGCTACACCTTC
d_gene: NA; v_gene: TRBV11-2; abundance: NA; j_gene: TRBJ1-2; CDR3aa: CASSLVGTGSVGTF; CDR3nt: NA
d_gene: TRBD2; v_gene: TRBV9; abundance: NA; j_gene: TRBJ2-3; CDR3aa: CASSVGRGADTQYF; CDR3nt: TGTGCCAGCAGCGTTGGACGGGGGGCAGATACGCAGTATTTT
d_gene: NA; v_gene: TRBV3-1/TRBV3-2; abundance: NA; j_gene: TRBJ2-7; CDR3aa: CASSPNSYEQYF; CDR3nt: TGTGCCAGCAGCCCTAACAGCTACGAGCAGTACTTC
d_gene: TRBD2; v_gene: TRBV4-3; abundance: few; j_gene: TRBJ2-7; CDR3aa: CASSQGLALPSYEQYF; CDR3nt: TGCGCCAGCAGCCAAGGACTAGCGCTGCCCTCCTACGAGCAGTACTTC
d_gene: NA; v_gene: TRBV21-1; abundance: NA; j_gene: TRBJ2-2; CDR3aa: CARGSSGGANTGELFF; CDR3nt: TGTGCCAGGGGCTCTAGCGGGGGGGCGAACACCGGGGAGCTGTTTTTT
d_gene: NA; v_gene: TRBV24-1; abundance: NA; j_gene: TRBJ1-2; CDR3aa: CATRHRYGYTF; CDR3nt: TGTGCCACCAGGCACAGATATGGCTACACCTTC
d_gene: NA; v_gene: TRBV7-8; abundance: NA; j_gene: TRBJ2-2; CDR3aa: CASSSSRGRNTGELFF; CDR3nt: TGTGCCAGCAGCTCTTCCAGGGGCCGGAACACCGGGGAGCTGTTTTTT
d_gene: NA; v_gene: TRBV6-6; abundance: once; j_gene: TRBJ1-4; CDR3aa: CAIHHFLALSLEKLFF; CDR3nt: TGTGCCATCCACCACTTTTTAGCCTTATCCCTCGAAAAACTGTTTTTT
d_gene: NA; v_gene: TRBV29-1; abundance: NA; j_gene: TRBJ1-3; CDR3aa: CSVGQSSGNTIYF; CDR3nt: TGCAGCGTTGGACAGTCCTCTGGAAACACCATATATTTT
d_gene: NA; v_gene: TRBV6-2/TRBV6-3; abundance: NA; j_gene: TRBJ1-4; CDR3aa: CASSSGENEKLFF; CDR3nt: TGTGCCAGCAGTTCGGGGGAGAATGAAAAACTGTTTTTT